Given below is one TCR beta chain in context. Its antigen is undetermined. A second PCR, run for about 6 to 12 cycles, used a sample-barcoded 5' primer plus a J-beta primer mix. Each of the cDNA molecules was tagged by a template-switch adaptor with 12 random nucleotides. TCRdb re-called the 5' RACE reads through MiXCR, storing one row per CDR3 protein. The sample has around 670,000 distinct CDR3 sequences, about 30% seen once. This specimen comes from a study of blood T cells in healthy people across ages. The study's findings and limits: Unsorted PBMC material precluded a definitive naive versus antigen-experienced comparison.

V was cut by 2 bases and J by 5 bases, with 15 bases left in between. The CDR3 is made up of 16 amino acids. CDR1 is MNHEY and CDR2 is SVGAGI in the germline V gene. The sample consisted of blood. The sequence was collected from a woman aged 80 or over in good health. The V call is TRBV6-5, the J call TRBJ2-2; D is ambiguous. In DNA form, the CDR3 reads TGTGCCAGCAGTTACCGCAATTTTGATTATACCGGGGAGCTGTTTTTT. Its translation: CASSYRNFDYTGELFF.